This T cell receptor beta chain stems from a study of neoadjuvant anti-PD-1 for oral cavity cancer. Across the whole study: Patients without progression got a fourth dose around day 43.

Study-level findings and limits: Higher pretreatment blood Treg/Th17 ratios correlated with higher pretreatment blood and lower post-treatment tumor TCRbeta clonality.

Time point: after neoadjuvant nivolumab, at surgical resection. Analysis of PBMCs was direct, with no culture step. Blood libraries mostly used about 500 ng genomic DNA, six replicates each. Assay used: immunoSEQ multiplex PCR; TCRdb lists only in-frame clones, some missing. In the table there are over 7,000 clones, 60% to 80% of which are singletons. V was cut by 1 base and J by 3 bases, with 7 bases left in between. The CDR3 totals 14 residues. CDR1 SGHVS and CDR2 FNYEAQ come from the germline V gene. This clone was counted a single time. The antigen remains unidentified. Sequences were derived from PBMCs, sampled after nivolumab (anti-PD-1) treatment. The sequence was obtained from a person between 35 and 79 years old with oral cavity squamous cell carcinoma. The V and J genes are TRBV7-6 and TRBJ2-1; no clear D gene. The DNA of the CDR3 is TGTGCCAGCAGCTTAGAAGCTGGCTACAATGAGCAGTTCTTC. As protein: CASSLEAGYNEQFF.